This T cell receptor (beta chain) was recovered during a study of human T cells and chemical hapten exposure. Study at large: Investigators sensitized around 2 cm by around 2 cm of upper inner arm skin with 2% DPC.

This clonotype has only a few counts. Its antigen is currently unknown. Study results and caveats: Expanded TCRs made up significantly more big CDR3 similarity clusters than controls did.

Original data processing: Per-sample TCR counts ranged from about 20,000 to 700,000, median about 100,000. TCRdb fed the RACE reads into MiXCR, producing one record per CDR3 protein. In this record, the V and J calls reflect TCRdb's handling and not the investigators' own analysis. The top ten hold 9.1% of the sample, which has around 39,000 distinct CDR3 sequences, more than 6% seen once. This CDR3 region has 17 residues. V was trimmed by 4 bases and J by 3 bases, leaving 21 bases between them. Germline V gives CDR1 LGHDT, CDR2 YNNKEL (reference sequence). Time point specified: patch test 1, 2 weeks after DPC sensitization. Treatment meaning: therapeutic diphenylcyclopropenone sensitization with weekly scalp DPC. RNA extraction used unfractionated whole blood as the source of total RNA.

The TCR originated in a woman in her twenties or thirties with alopecia areata. Some clones in this sample may be carry-over from other donors' samples. The starting material was whole blood, obtained in connection with sensitization to the hapten diphenylcyclopropenone (DPC). The rearrangement joins TRBV3-1 to TRBJ1-1; weak D call: TRBD1 (5 bases). The CDR3 here is CASSPPLGRRSDTEAFF. Here the CDR3 DNA reads TGTGCCAGCAGCCCGCCATTGGGACGCCGGTCGGACACTGAAGCTTTCTTT.